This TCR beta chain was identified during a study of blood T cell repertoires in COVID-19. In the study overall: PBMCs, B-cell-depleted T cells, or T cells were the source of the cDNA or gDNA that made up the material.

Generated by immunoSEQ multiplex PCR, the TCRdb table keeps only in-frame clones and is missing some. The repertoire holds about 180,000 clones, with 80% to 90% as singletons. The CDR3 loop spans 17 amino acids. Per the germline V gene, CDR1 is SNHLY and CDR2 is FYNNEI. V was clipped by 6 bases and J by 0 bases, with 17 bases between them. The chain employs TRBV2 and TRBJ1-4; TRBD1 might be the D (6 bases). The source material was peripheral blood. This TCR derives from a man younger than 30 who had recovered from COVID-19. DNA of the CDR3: TGTGCCAGCAGAGCTACAGGGTTAGTTGCAACTAATGAAAAACTGTTTTTT. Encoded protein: CASRATGLVATNEKLFF.